These 27 T cell receptor beta chains were all obtained from the same sample, sequenced in a study of blood T cell repertoires in COVID-19. Generated by immunoSEQ multiplex PCR, the TCRdb table keeps only in-frame clones and is missing some. The table has under 250,000 clones, about four fifths seen once. The sample comprised peripheral blood. The source of these receptors is a man in his forties with active or convalescent COVID-19.

J is TRBJ2-6 and V is TRBV28; tentatively, D is TRBD2 (5 bases). Germline CDR1 reads MDHEN; CDR2 reads SYDVKM. Deletions cut 7 bases from V and 2 bases from J, with 12 bases between. CDR3 size: 15 residues. The CDR3 region is CASKAGPAGANVLTF. As DNA, the CDR3 is TGTGCCAGCAAGGCGGGCCCAGCTGGGGCCAACGTCCTGACTTTC.

The genes are TRBV12-3 or TRBV12-4 and TRBJ1-2, with 9 bases fitting TRBD1. The J segment lost 2 bases and the V segment lost 6 bases, leaving 1 base of the junction unmatched. The CDR3 has 13 amino acids. The CDR3 DNA reads as TGTGCCAGCAGCGGACAGGGGAACTATGGCTACACCTTC. Amino acids: CASSGQGNYGYTF.

This rearrangement joins TRBV7-9 to TRBJ2-3; D uncertain. CDR3 length equals 14 residues. Trimming cost V 0 bases and J 0 bases, with 4 bases left between them. Germline CDR1 SEHNR, CDR2 FQNEAQ (reference sequence). Here the CDR3 DNA reads TGTGCCAGCAGCTTAGCCAGTAGCACAGATACGCAGTATTTT. As protein: CASSLASSTDTQYF.

Only one count was recorded for this clone. V and J are TRBV6-5 and TRBJ2-1; D remains ambiguous. The CDR3 length is 15 residues. CDR1 MNHEY and CDR2 SVGAGI come from the germline V gene. V gave up 0 bases and J gave up 8 bases, with 14 bases separating them. CDR3 protein: CASSYSSYGGHEQFF. The DNA for the CDR3 is TGTGCCAGCAGTTACTCGAGTTATGGCGGTCATGAGCAGTTCTTC.

V usage is TRBV5-5 and J usage is TRBJ2-1; 9 bases map to TRBD2. The length of the CDR3 is 16 residues. The germline CDR1 and CDR2 sequences are SGHKS and YYEKEE (reference sequence). Germline trimming cut 0 bases from V and 2 bases from J; bases unmatched to any gene: 3. This CDR3 is CASSLGLAVPYNEQFF. In nucleotides, the CDR3 is TGTGCCAGCAGCTTGGGACTAGCGGTGCCCTACAATGAGCAGTTCTTC.

The rearrangement uses TRBV7-8 and TRBJ1-1; the D is unclear. Trimming removed 4 bases at V and 4 bases at J, with 7 bases between. Germline CDR1 SGHVS, CDR2 FQNEAQ. CDR3 length equals 12 residues. CDR3 region: CASSSGGTEAFF. CDR3 DNA: TGTGCCAGCAGCTCGGGAGGCACTGAAGCTTTCTTT.

The chain carries TRBV2 and TRBJ1-1; D not certain. CDR3 length: 13 residues. Germline CDR1 and CDR2: SNHLY and FYNNEI. V was shortened by 3 bases and J by 0 bases, with 5 bases between the two germline ends. DNA for the CDR3: TGTGCCAGCAGTGACGTCCTGAACACTGAAGCTTTCTTT. Translating gives CASSDVLNTEAFF.

The chain couples TRBV7-9 to TRBJ1-2; D is unresolved. Trimming removed 4 bases from V and 4 bases from J, with 13 bases in between. The CDR3 consists of 14 residues. Germline loops: CDR1 SEHNR, CDR2 FQNEAQ (reference sequence). CDR3 residues: CASSSGGNSYGYTF. CDR3 sequence (DNA): TGTGCCAGCAGCTCAGGAGGGAACTCCTATGGCTACACCTTC.

The chain combines TRBV11-3 with TRBJ2-7; the match to TRBD1 covers 9 bases. This CDR3 has 13 residues. V gave up 5 bases and J gave up 2 bases; unmatched junction bases: 1. Germline lookup yields CDR1 SGHNT and CDR2 YENEEA. CDR3 residues: CASSRDRAYEQYF. The CDR3 DNA reads as TGTGCCAGCAGCCGGGACAGGGCCTACGAGCAGTACTTC.

The chain links TRBV9 to TRBJ2-2; TRBD2 matches at 9 bases. CDR1 and CDR2 from the germline V gene are SGDLS and YYNGEE. With 3 bases clipped from V and 0 bases from J, the junction kept 3 bases outside the gene matches. The CDR3 spans 16 residues. The CDR3, as DNA: TGTGCCAGCAGCGCCGAGCGGGGGGCGAACACCGGGGAGCTGTTTTTT. It translates to CASSAERGANTGELFF.

The chain links TRBV6-5 to TRBJ2-1; TRBD1 aligns across 10 bases. After removal of 2 bases from V and 10 bases from J, the junction contained 11 bases not matched to a gene. Germline CDR1 and CDR2: MNHEY and SVGAGI. The CDR3 is 16 residues long. CDR3 loop: CASSYQGQGTLHEQFF. The CDR3 nucleotides are TGTGCCAGCAGTTACCAGGGACAGGGGACCCTCCACGAGCAGTTCTTC.

The V gene is TRBV13, the J gene TRBJ1-5, with 7 nucleotides matching TRBD1. V was clipped by 0 bases and J by 6 bases; unmatched bases: 2. CDR1 and CDR2 (germline): PRHDT, FYEKMQ (reference sequence). This CDR3 has 14 amino acids. The CDR3 region is CASSLGTGIQPQHF. The CDR3 region has the DNA TGTGCCAGCAGCTTAGGGACAGGGATTCAGCCCCAGCATTTT.

The rearrangement links TRBV4-2 to TRBJ2-3; possible D gene TRBD2, 5 bases. Between the trimmed V and J ends, which lost 1 base and 4 bases, there was a span of 15 bases. The CDR3 runs 16 residues. In germline, CDR1 is LGHNA, CDR2 YNFKEQ. The CDR3 bases are TGTGCCAGCAGCCAAGGAGAGGAGGTTGGGGCAGATACGCAGTATTTT. This sequence encodes CASSQGEEVGADTQYF.

V gene TRBV18 combines with J gene TRBJ1-1, with D possibly TRBD1 on 6 matching bases. Germline assignment: CDR1 KGHSH and CDR2 LQKENI. With 0 bases removed from V and 1 base from J, the gap between germline ends came to 12 bases. This CDR3 spans 16 amino acids. Written as DNA, the CDR3 is TGTGCCAGCTCACCACCGACAGGCCAGGCGAACACTGAAGCTTTCTTT. Translating gives CASSPPTGQANTEAFF.

This chain connects TRBV7-9 to TRBJ1-1, with D maybe TRBD1 (6 bases). The CDR3 covers 13 residues. Trimming stripped 1 base from V and 8 bases from J, with 11 bases between. In germline, CDR1 is SEHNR, CDR2 FQNEAQ (reference sequence). The CDR3 is CASSLEDRSEAFF. In nucleotides, the CDR3 is TGTGCCAGCAGCTTAGAGGACAGATCGGAAGCTTTCTTT.

The V call is TRBV18, the J call TRBJ2-3; D uncertain. V lost 1 base and J lost 0, with 11 bases in between. Germline assignment: CDR1 KGHSH and CDR2 LQKENI. The CDR3 spans 16 residues. CDR3 DNA sequence: TGTGCCAGCTCACCACAACGACAATTCAGCACAGATACGCAGTATTTT. Translation gives CASSPQRQFSTDTQYF.

The chain recombines TRBV4-2 with TRBJ2-2; maybe TRBD1 (5 bases). Germline V gene data show CDR1 as LGHNA and CDR2 as YNFKEQ. The V end lost 0 bases, the J end lost 0 bases, and 14 bases lay between the germline ends. The CDR3 consists of 18 residues. CDR3 amino acids: CASSQESQTDANTGELFF. CDR3 DNA sequence: TGTGCCAGCAGCCAAGAATCTCAGACAGACGCGAACACCGGGGAGCTGTTTTTT.

V usage is TRBV19 and J usage is TRBJ2-3, with a weak D call TRBD1 (5 bases). The CDR3 is 16 residues long. The germline V gene has CDR1 LNHDA and CDR2 SQIVND (reference sequence). The V end lost 0 bases, the J end lost 4 bases, and 14 bases lay between the germline ends. The CDR3 loop is CASSIDHSRAPDTQYF. As DNA, the CDR3 is TGTGCCAGTAGTATAGATCATTCCAGGGCCCCAGATACGCAGTATTTT.

The rearrangement uses TRBV7-3 and TRBJ2-1; 8 bases line up with TRBD2. Germline V CDR1 and CDR2: SGHTA, FQGTGA. Trimming removed 5 bases from V and 0 bases from J; junction bases left unmatched: 3. The CDR3 consists of 15 residues. The CDR3 nucleotides are TGTGCCAGCAGCCCCAGCGGGAGCTCCTACAATGAGCAGTTCTTC. It yields the protein CASSPSGSSYNEQFF.

The genes are TRBV19 and TRBJ1-5; D gene ambiguous. The CDR3 has 14 residues. Germline V gene lookup returns CDR1 LNHDA and CDR2 SQIVND (reference sequence). Trimming removed 3 bases at V and 2 bases at J, with 8 bases between. CDR3 in DNA: TGTGCCAGTAGTATTTCCCGGGGCAATCAGCCCCAGCATTTT. This translates into CASSISRGNQPQHF.

The table lists this clone with a few counts. The chain recombines TRBV2 with TRBJ2-7; D not certain. This CDR3 has 12 amino acids. In germline, CDR1 is SNHLY, CDR2 FYNNEI. Deletions cut 2 bases from V and 3 bases from J, with 5 bases between. CDR3 nucleotide sequence: TGTGCCAGCAGTGAATGGAGCTACGAGCAGTACTTC. Translation: CASSEWSYEQYF. The full variable domain, rest sourced from reference TRBV2 and TRBJ2-7, is EPEVTQTPSHQVTQMGQEVILRCVPISNHLYFYWYRQILGQKVEFLVSFYNNEISEKSEIFDDQFSVERPDGSNFTLKIRSTKLEDSAMYFCASSEWSYEQYFGPGTRLTVT.

This chain's CDR3 is CASSPTPRTDTQYF. The CDR3 nucleotides read TGTGCCAGCAGCCCGACACCTCGCACAGATACGCAGTATTTT. The V call is TRBV3-1 (or the pseudogene TRBV3-2), the J call TRBJ2-3; no clear D gene. Germline CDR1 LGHDT, CDR2 YNNKEL (reference sequence). Trimming removed 4 bases from V and 1 base from J, with 9 bases in between. This CDR3 comprises 14 residues.

This chain joins TRBV11-2 and TRBJ1-6, with 10 bases that match TRBD1. The CDR3 runs 15 residues. V trimming: 5 bases; J trimming: 8 bases; junction bases outside the gene matches: 6. Germline V gene data show CDR1 as SGHAT and CDR2 as FQNNGV. CDR3 sequence: CASSQGQGKDSPLHF. For the CDR3, the DNA is TGTGCCAGCAGCCAGGGACAGGGGAAGGATTCACCCCTCCACTTT.

J is TRBJ1-5 and V is TRBV6-1; D not resolved. Trimming shortened V by 3 bases and J by 2 bases, and 8 bases separated the two germline ends. CDR1 and CDR2 (germline): MNHNS, SASEGT. The CDR3 extends over 14 amino acids. CDR3 nucleotides: TGTGCCAGCAGTGACAGTGGTGGCAATCAGCCCCAGCATTTT. Its protein product is CASSDSGGNQPQHF.

The J gene is TRBJ1-2, the V gene TRBV11-3; D is possibly TRBD1 (5 bases). V lost 4 bases, J lost 4 bases, and 7 bases lay in between. Germline loops: CDR1 SGHNT, CDR2 YENEEA. There are 12 residues in the CDR3. This chain's CDR3 is CASSSGPYGYTF. The CDR3 bases are TGTGCCAGCAGCTCAGGGCCCTATGGCTACACCTTC.

This chain connects TRBV11-2 to TRBJ1-3, with TRBD1 identical over 9 bases. The CDR3 runs 15 residues. Trimming cost V 3 bases and J 1 base; bases outside gene matches: 1. CDR1 and CDR2 (germline): SGHAT, FQNNGV. In nucleotides, the CDR3 is TGTGCCAGCAGCTTGGACAGGGGATCTGGAAACACCATATATTTT. It translates to CASSLDRGSGNTIYF.

DNA for the CDR3: TGTGCCATCCAAAAGACTAGCGGGATGGACGAGCAGTACTTC. Translating it yields CAIQKTSGMDEQYF. This sequence joins TRBV10-3 and TRBJ2-7; 11 bases map to TRBD2. The CDR3 sequence is 14 residues long. J gave up 5 bases and V 8 bases, and 8 bases lay outside the gene matches. CDR1 is ENHRY and CDR2 is SYGVKD in the germline V gene.